Listed below are T cell receptor beta chains from one sample, sequenced in a study of cytomegalovirus exposure and HLA in healthy donors. Generated by immunoSEQ multiplex PCR, the TCRdb table keeps only in-frame clones and is missing some. Among over 150,000 clones listed, approximately 85% were seen once. The sample comprised PBMCs. The receptors come from a girl aged 2 to 10 in good health and CMV-seropositive. Each CDR3 is given with its conserved first and last residue. The D gene is left open where the match is weak. Some rows mark clone size as missing; the rest say once, few, many or name a class of expanded clone.

D gene	clone size	V gene	J gene	CDR3 protein	CDR3 DNA
NA	NA	TRBV30	TRBJ1-4	CAWRGGSNEKLFF	TGTGCCTGGAGAGGAGGGAGTAATGAAAAACTGTTTTTT
NA	NA	TRBV28	TRBJ2-4	CASSLRDNIQYF	TGTGCCAGCAGTTTACGGGATAACATTCAGTACTTC
TRBD1	few	TRBV7-7	TRBJ2-6	CAIKGGQGTTGANVLTF	TGTGCCATAAAAGGGGGACAGGGAACTACTGGGGCCAACGTCCTGACTTTC
NA	NA	TRBV30	TRBJ1-2	CAWSRDLYGYTF	TGTGCCTGGAGTCGGGATCTTTATGGCTACACCTTC
NA	few	TRBV5-8	TRBJ2-7	CASSPLVAEGTYEQYF	TGTGCCAGCAGCCCCCTAGTTGCGGAGGGTACCTACGAGCAGTACTTC
TRBD2	NA	TRBV20-1	TRBJ2-5	CSAVAGETQYF	TGCAGTGCTGTAGCGGGAGAGACCCAGTACTTC
TRBD2	NA	TRBV5-4	TRBJ2-5	CASSLGGLAEETQYF	TGTGCCAGCAGCTTGGGAGGACTAGCGGAAGAGACCCAGTACTTC
TRBD2	NA	TRBV30	TRBJ2-2	CAWSVTSVTGELFF	TGTGCCTGGAGTGTAACTAGCGTAACCGGGGAGCTGTTTTTT
TRBD2	NA	TRBV7-6	TRBJ2-1	CASSQGGGTSGINEQFF	TGTGCCAGCAGCCAAGGGGGGGGGACTAGCGGGATTAATGAGCAGTTCTTC
TRBD1	NA	TRBV6-6	TRBJ2-1	CASSYRTGGKQFF	TGTGCCAGCAGTTACCGGACAGGGGGCAAGCAGTTCTTC
NA	NA	TRBV4-1	TRBJ2-7	CASSQAGSGPYEQYF	TGCGCCAGCAGCCAAGCCGGGAGCGGCCCCTACGAGCAGTACTTC